This paragraph covers one TCR beta chain sequence. Its antigen remains undetermined. No base quality values were provided; no much bigger clone lies one nucleotide off. Reading from cysteine to phenylalanine, the CDR3 counts 16 amino acids. Of the read, only the CDR3 DNA is kept; its 48 bases are in frame from base 1. Trimming accounts for 5 bases at V and 4 bases at J, while the number of junction bases matched to no gene is 11. CDR1 is given as SGHDT and CDR2 as YYEEEE, both from the germline V gene. The roughly 39 donors, aged about 6 to 90 years, were systemically healthy Caucasian individuals from Russia. Approximately 10 milliliters of peripheral blood were collected from each donor into EDTA-treated Vacutainer tubes. Ficoll-Paque density-gradient centrifugation was used to isolate PBMCs, with at least 6 million per sample. Total RNA was extracted from PBMCs with Trizol reagent, with at least 5 micrograms obtained per sample. For every donor, flow cytometry on a PBMC aliquot measured the percentage of naive CD45RAhigh/CD27high T cells.

This sample was taken from a study of blood T cells in healthy people across ages (dated by TCRdb to the mid-2010s). With respect to the entire study: In model experiments, template switching captured about one uniquely barcoded TCR beta cDNA molecule for every two T cells. Age-related changes in TCR beta repertoire diversity were measured in the study by deep sequencing normalized with unique cDNA molecular identifiers. The donors were divided into four age groups: young (average around 17 years), middle-aged (roughly 42), aged (approximately 62) and long-lived (about 79). The study analyzed two additional independent replicas of 1 million unique cDNA reads from the same blood draw for two donors, one aged 18 to 30 and one aged 80 or older. Donors of different ages were randomly distributed across sequencing lanes to avoid experimental bias. Beyond this particular receptor, the publication reports: Since profiling was done on bulk unsorted PBMCs, naive and antigen-experienced compartments could not be conclusively compared. Total diversity estimates from one million sequenced T cells were considered lower bounds and underestimates. Because the CMV infection status of the donors was unknown, age-related changes in expanded clonotypes may potentially have been confounded. Observed TCR beta diversity per million T cells fell roughly linearly with age, and a significant reduction was already apparent by age about 36. Compared with the aged group, the long-lived group had more naive CD4+ T cells, fewer expanded clones and increased TCR diversity, a pattern suggesting age selection. A strong correlation was found between observed TCR beta diversity and the percentage of naive T cells measured by flow cytometry.

Library creation used 5' RACE. The instrument was an Illumina HiSeq 2500. A second PCR of about 6 to 12 cycles was run with a J-beta primer mix and a sample-barcoded 5' primer. A template-switch 5' adaptor carrying 12 random nucleotides introduced a unique molecular identifier onto each TCR beta cDNA molecule. Each sample yielded at least 2.5 million CDR3-containing paired-end reads. First-strand cDNA was synthesized from all RNA with the Mint cDNA synthesis kit, primed by a TRBC-specific oligonucleotide. Following uracil-DNA glycosylase treatment, a first 18-cycle PCR with universal primers M1SS and BC2_uni_R was performed on all cDNA. In the paper's pipeline: Normalization of each sample was performed by random selection of 1 million high-quality reads, each carrying a distinct molecular identifier. Instead of being binned into consensus sequences, reads with shared molecular identifiers were discarded. MiTCR, with a Q25 quality threshold and the strictest error-elimination algorithm, was used for CDR3 identification, clonotype clustering and error correction. A nonparametric unseen species model with Euler transformation was used to estimate a lower bound on total TCR beta diversity. TCRdb cleaned the public reads at Q25 with fastp, built clones with MiXCR and kept in-frame beta chains. Rows merge per CDR3 protein into single entries with the most common DNA and genes. TCRdb, not the authors, supplied the V and J calls. For this sample there are 1.4 million to 1.5 million distinct CDR3 sequences; roughly 40% appear just once. The ten largest clonotypes hold 7% to 9% of the sample.

The source material was blood. The chain employs TRBV5-6 and TRBJ2-3; TRBD1 fits 9 bases in the junction. This TCR came from a young woman in good health. The CDR3 has the sequence CASRSGTGRLADTQYF. The DNA sequence is as follows: TGTGCCAGCAGAAGCGGGACAGGGAGACTAGCAGATACGCAGTATTTT.